The 14 T cell receptor beta chains given below trace back to one sample, sequenced in a study of spatial heterogeneity in lung cancer. TCRdb called the 5' RACE reads again in MiXCR, with one record for every CDR3 protein. This table holds 20,000 to 30,000 distinct CDR3 sequences, over 7.5% found once. Described time point: blood at routine non-recurrence follow-up after resection. Sequencing used PBMCs, obtained at follow-up. Receptors were obtained from a male donor with early-stage non-small cell lung cancer.

The chain combines TRBV7-9 with TRBJ1-2; D unclear. Trimming stripped 6 bases from V and 0 bases from J, with 8 bases between. The CDR3 consists of 13 residues. In germline, CDR1 is SEHNR, CDR2 FQNEAQ (reference sequence). Here the CDR3 DNA reads TGTGCCAGCAGGCCCGGATCTAACTATGGCTACACCTTC. It codes for CASRPGSNYGYTF.

This clonotype was recorded many times. The chain combines TRBV6-6 with TRBJ2-7, with D possibly matching TRBD2 (5 bases). Trimming stripped 10 bases from V and 4 bases from J, with 17 bases between. This CDR3 spans 13 amino acids. Germline lookup yields CDR1 MNHNY and CDR2 SVGAGI (reference sequence). For the CDR3, the DNA is TGTGCCACTCACCCGGGGTCCCAGTACGAGCAGTACTTC. It yields the protein CATHPGSQYEQYF.

This clonotype was picked up a small number of times. This rearrangement joins TRBV2 to TRBJ2-3; 9 bases are a match to TRBD1. The trim removed 8 bases at V and 2 bases at J, leaving 8 bases unmatched. The CDR3 is 15 residues long. Per the germline V gene, CDR1 is SNHLY and CDR2 is FYNNEI. The CDR3 region is CASSQGTGLTDTQYF. The CDR3 nucleotides read TGTGCCAGCTCCCAAGGGACAGGGCTCACAGATACGCAGTATTTT. The whole variable domain, filled in from reference TRBV2 and TRBJ2-3, reads EPEVTQTPSHQVTQMGQEVILRCVPISNHLYFYWYRQILGQKVEFLVSFYNNEISEKSEIFDDQFSVERPDGSNFTLKIRSTKLEDSAMYFCASSQGTGLTDTQYFGPGTRLTVL.

This clonotype occurred a few times. The chain links TRBV28 to TRBJ2-1; D gene ambiguous. Per germline, CDR1 MDHEN and CDR2 SYDVKM. CDR3 length equals 11 residues. V was clipped by 6 bases and J by 8 bases, with 8 bases between them. The CDR3 region has the DNA TGTGCCAGCAGCCTATGGGATGAGCAGTTCTTC. It encodes CASSLWDEQFF.

This clonotype was recorded many times. This chain links TRBV20-1 with TRBJ2-7, with TRBD1 matching over 8 bases. Trimming at V came to 6 bases and at J to 2 bases, leaving 6 bases not matched to a gene. Germline assignment: CDR1 DFQATT and CDR2 SNEGSKA (reference sequence). The CDR3 has 13 amino acids. This CDR3 reads CSAPTGGTYEQYF. CDR3 nucleotides: TGCAGTGCCCCTACAGGGGGGACCTACGAGCAGTACTTC.

Only a few counts were recorded for this clonotype. The CDR3 sequence: CASSDVFGGHYGYTF. As DNA, the CDR3 is TGTGCCAGCAGTGATGTTTTTGGGGGGCACTATGGCTACACCTTC. This sequence joins TRBV6-1 and TRBJ1-2; TRBD1 is a possible D gene (6 bases). CDR1 and CDR2 (germline): MNHNS, SASEGT. The CDR3 consists of 15 residues. Trimming took 3 bases from V and 3 from J, leaving 14 bases between them.

The V gene is TRBV9, the J gene TRBJ1-4, with 7 bases identical to TRBD1. The CDR3 contains 15 residues. V was pared by 3 bases and J by 12 bases, with 14 bases of the junction left unmatched. Germline V lookup: CDR1 SGDLS, CDR2 YYNGEE. The CDR3 bases are TGTGCCAGCAGCGGTGGGGACAGCCAGGGAGTGGAACTGTTTTTT. Its translation: CASSGGDSQGVELFF.

This clonotype turned up a few times. V is TRBV7-6 and J is TRBJ2-2, with D hard to call. CDR3 length equals 17 residues. CDR1 and CDR2 (germline): SGHVS, FNYEAQ. Deletions cut 1 base from V and 2 bases from J, with 14 bases between. The CDR3 region has the DNA TGTGCCAGCAGCTTAGAAACGTCTTTCGCTAACACCGGGGAGCTGTTTTTT. It codes for CASSLETSFANTGELFF.

This chain uses TRBV6-1 with TRBJ2-1; TRBD2 agrees at 8 bases. The CDR3 consists of 16 residues. V shed 2 bases and J 1 base; nucleotides not matched to a gene: 4. The germline CDR1 and CDR2 sequences are MNHNS and SASEGT. The DNA for the CDR3 is TGTGCCAGCAGTGAAATCGGGACTAGGTCCTACAATGAGCAGTTCTTC. It encodes CASSEIGTRSYNEQFF.

This clonotype was counted between two and nine times. V and J are TRBV3-1 and TRBJ2-1, with unresolved D. Trimming removed 4 bases from V and 4 bases from J, with 8 bases in between. Germline CDR1 and CDR2: LGHDT and YNNKEL (reference sequence). The CDR3 totals 13 residues. In nucleotides, the CDR3 is TGTGCCAGCAGCCTATTTGGGTACAATGAGCAGTTCTTC. Its protein is CASSLFGYNEQFF.

This clonotype was counted only a few times. The chain uses TRBV3-1 and TRBJ2-2, with 7 bases aligning to TRBD1. The CDR3 is made up of 14 amino acids. The junction had 7 bases not matched to a gene; V was cut back by 6 bases and J by 6 bases. From germline, CDR1 is LGHDT and CDR2 YNNKEL (reference sequence). The CDR3 spells CASRDRTGAGELFF. In nucleotides, the CDR3 is TGTGCCAGCAGGGACCGTACAGGGGCCGGGGAGCTGTTTTTT.

There are many counts of this clonotype. The CDR3 region has the DNA TGCAGCGTTGAAGATTTCCCGAGAGGCTACACCTTC. As protein: CSVEDFPRGYTF. This chain uses TRBV29-1 with TRBJ1-2; no definite D call. From germline, CDR1 is SQVTM and CDR2 ANQGSEA. CDR3 length: 12 amino acids. With 0 bases removed from V and 8 bases from J, the gap between germline ends came to 10 bases. Drawing the rest from reference TRBV29-1 and TRBJ1-2, the complete variable domain is SAVISQKPSRDICQRGTSLTIQCQVDSQVTMMFWYRQQPGQSLTLIATANQGSEATYESGFVIDKFPISRPNLTFSTLTVSNMSPEDSSIYLCSVEDFPRGYTFGSGTRLTVV.

Concerning this clonotype: This may arise from a read error, as a much more abundant clone is one base away. The rearrangement links TRBV3-1 to TRBJ2-3, with a weak D call TRBD2 (7 bases). This CDR3 comprises 18 residues. Germline CDR1 and CDR2: LGHDT and YNNKEL (reference sequence). The CDR3 spells CARSQTTRGGGGTDTQYF. CDR3 in DNA: TGTGCCAGGAGCCAAACGACCCGCGGGGGCGGGGGCACAGATACGCAGTATTTT.

This chain uses TRBV4-1 with TRBJ2-4, with D maybe TRBD1 (6 bases). This CDR3 contains 16 residues. V lost 0 bases and J lost 4, with 13 bases in between. CDR1 is MGHRA, CDR2 YSYEKL, per germline. In DNA, the CDR3 is TGCGCCAGCAGCCAAGAGGATGGCCAGGGGAAAAACATTCAGTACTTC. This encodes CASSQEDGQGKNIQYF.